One and the same sample provided the 30 T cell receptor beta chains below, sequenced in a study of Tregs in tolerant kidney transplant recipients. Recipients received nonmyeloablative bone marrow transplants from related graft donors, with transient mixed chimerism. Sequenced by immunoSEQ multiplex PCR; TCRdb stores in-frame clones only, minus some. The data show 40,000 to 50,000 clones, around 90% seen once. The material sequenced was CD8+ T cells from blood (PBMCs), taken 12 months after the transplant. The receptors shown here come from a human patient who received a combined kidney and bone marrow transplant. Some T cells could come from the graft donor.

This sequence joins TRBV9 and TRBJ2-2; tentatively, D is TRBD2 (7 bases). This CDR3 spans 16 amino acids. Trimming left V 3 bases short and J 3 bases short, with 15 bases between. The germline V gene encodes CDR1 SGDLS and CDR2 YYNGEE. The CDR3 nucleotides read TGTGCCAGCAGCGGGGCGGGGGCTACGGACACCGGGGAGCTGTTTTTT. Protein sequence: CASSGAGATDTGELFF. Supplemented by reference TRBV9 and TRBJ2-2, the full variable domain reads DSGVTQTPKHLITATGQRVTLRCSPRSGDLSVYWYQQSLDQGLQFLIQYYNGEERAKGNILERFSAQQFPDLHSELNLSSLELGDSALYFCASSGAGATDTGELFFGEGSRLTVL.

The chain employs TRBV9 and TRBJ1-2; the match to TRBD1 covers 9 bases. The CDR3 is 15 amino acids. The ends lost 3 bases at V and 8 bases at J; junction bases unmatched: 11. The germline CDR1 and CDR2 sequences are SGDLS and YYNGEE. The CDR3 sequence: CASSGTGTGPRGYTF. CDR3 bases: TGTGCCAGCAGCGGAACCGGGACAGGGCCCAGGGGCTACACCTTC.

The chain is built from TRBV6-5 and TRBJ1-2; possibly TRBD1 for D (6 bases). Germline lookup yields CDR1 MNHEY and CDR2 SVGAGI. The CDR3 has 13 residues. With 5 bases removed from V and 6 bases from J, the gap between germline ends came to 13 bases. The CDR3 spells CASSHRTGNGYTF. In nucleotides, the CDR3 is TGTGCCAGCAGTCATCGTACAGGGAATGGCTACACCTTC.

V gene TRBV4-1 combines with J gene TRBJ1-2; TRBD1 aligns across 9 bases. Trimming at V came to 9 bases and at J to 6 bases, leaving 8 bases not matched to a gene. This CDR3 contains 13 residues. The germline V gene encodes CDR1 MGHRA and CDR2 YSYEKL. CDR3 sequence: CASEPGTGNGYTF. CDR3 nucleotides: TGCGCCAGTGAACCAGGGACAGGGAATGGCTACACCTTC.

J is TRBJ1-4 and V is TRBV15; D is uncertain. Germline V gene lookup returns CDR1 LNHNV and CDR2 YYDKDF (reference sequence). The CDR3 length is 13 residues. V lost 0 bases and J lost 7, with 6 bases in between. The CDR3 nucleotides read TGTGCCACCAGCAGAGATCGAGTTGAAAAACTGTTTTTT. Its translation is CATSRDRVEKLFF.

The chain links TRBV27 to TRBJ2-1, with 9 bases fitting TRBD1. CDR3 length: 15 amino acids. CDR1 and CDR2 from the germline V gene are MNHEY and SMNVEV (reference sequence). The V gene end was trimmed by 5 bases and the J gene end by 7 bases; junction bases not matched to a gene: 9. The CDR3 here is CASSPLQGAENEQFF. CDR3 nucleotides: TGTGCCAGCAGTCCGCTACAGGGGGCCGAAAATGAGCAGTTCTTC.

V is TRBV6-4 and J is TRBJ2-1, with D perhaps matching TRBD2 (5 bases). This CDR3 is 13 amino acids long. Trimming took off 0 bases at V and 7 bases at J, with 7 bases between the two ends. CDR1 is MRHNA and CDR2 is SNTAGT in the germline V gene. CDR3 coding DNA: TGTGCCAGCAGTGACTCCCGGACTAATGAGCAGTTCTTC. Translated: CASSDSRTNEQFF.

The chain employs TRBV29-1 and TRBJ2-4, with 7 bases matching TRBD1. In germline, CDR1 is SQVTM, CDR2 ANQGSEA. V was clipped by 6 bases and J by 5 bases; unmatched bases: 4. The CDR3 runs 12 residues. CDR3 nucleotides: TGCAGCGTGCTCGGGACAGAAAACATTCAGTACTTC. Its protein product is CSVLGTENIQYF.

The genes are TRBV5-6 and TRBJ2-1; tentatively, D is TRBD2 (6 bases). Between the trimmed V and J ends, which lost 0 bases and 4 bases, there was a span of 14 bases. The length of the CDR3 is 16 residues. Germline loops: CDR1 SGHDT, CDR2 YYEEEE. In nucleotides, the CDR3 is TGTGCCAGCAGCTTGGGATTAGCGGACGTTTACAATGAGCAGTTCTTC. Translated, it gives CASSLGLADVYNEQFF.

The chain couples TRBV7-9 to TRBJ2-1; 8 nucleotides line up with TRBD1. The V and J ends lost 9 bases and 8 bases, in that order; junction bases with no gene match: 6. This CDR3 comprises 12 residues. Germline V gene sequence: CDR1 SEHNR, CDR2 FQNEAQ (reference sequence). The DNA of the CDR3 is TGTGCCAGTCCGGACAGGGTCGATGAGCAGTTCTTC. Its protein product is CASPDRVDEQFF.

The chain recombines TRBV9 with TRBJ1-1, with a possible D match to TRBD1 (5 bases). The CDR3 runs 14 residues. Germline CDR1 SGDLS, CDR2 YYNGEE. Trimming stripped 2 bases from V and 3 bases from J, with 11 bases between. As DNA, the CDR3 is TGTGCCAGCAGCGTTGCAGGCAGGGACACTGAAGCTTTCTTT. It encodes CASSVAGRDTEAFF.

This chain joins TRBV4-3 and TRBJ1-1; TRBD1 might be the D (5 bases). The V and J ends lost 0 bases and 4 bases respectively, with 18 bases between them. The CDR3 loop spans 17 amino acids. CDR1 is LGHNA and CDR2 is YSLEER in the germline V gene. The CDR3 here is CASSQDEPPPGRTEAFF. For the CDR3, the DNA is TGCGCCAGCAGCCAAGATGAGCCCCCCCCAGGGCGCACTGAAGCTTTCTTT.

The chain carries TRBV10-2 and TRBJ2-3; 9 nucleotides agree with TRBD2. Losses at the gene ends were 3 bases for V and 10 bases for J; bases not matched to a gene: 14. The CDR3 covers 16 residues. Germline V gene data show CDR1 as WSHSY and CDR2 as SAAADI. CDR3 loop: CASSDPSGELRGSQYF. CDR3 sequence (DNA): TGCGCCAGCAGTGACCCTAGCGGGGAATTAAGGGGTTCGCAGTATTTT.

This clone occurred once. This chain connects TRBV30 to TRBJ2-7, with 10 bases fitting TRBD1. V lost 4 bases, J lost 7 bases, and 7 bases stayed unmatched. CDR3 size: 13 residues. CDR1 and CDR2 (germline): GTSNPN, SVGIG (reference sequence). This chain's CDR3 is CAWTKTGGSEQYF. CDR3 coding DNA: TGTGCCTGGACTAAGACAGGGGGCAGTGAGCAGTACTTC.

The chain uses TRBV5-8 and TRBJ2-2, with D possibly TRBD2 on 5 matching bases. The germline V gene encodes CDR1 SGHTS and CDR2 YDEGEE. The CDR3 covers 15 residues. V was pared by 2 bases and J by 7 bases, with 15 bases between. CDR3 DNA sequence: TGTGCCAGCAGCTTAGCGGTTACTAGAATCGGGGAGCTGTTTTTT. Translation: CASSLAVTRIGELFF.

V and J are TRBV11-2 and TRBJ2-5; 11 bases are a match to TRBD2. The V and J ends lost 6 bases and 6 bases, in that order; junction bases with no gene match: 15. The CDR3 totals 17 residues. The V gene's germline CDR1 is SGHAT and CDR2 FQNNGV. The CDR3 DNA follows: TGTGCCAGCAGTTCCCCTAGACTAGCGGGGTGGGAAAAGACCCAGTACTTC. Translated: CASSSPRLAGWEKTQYF.

The CDR3, as DNA: TGTGCCAGCAGCACCCCCGAGAAAAACTATGGCTACACCTTC. This translates into CASSTPEKNYGYTF. The J gene is TRBJ1-2, the V gene TRBV11-3; no reliable D call. Trimming cost V 5 bases and J 2 bases, with 12 bases left between them. Germline lookup yields CDR1 SGHNT and CDR2 YENEEA. CDR3 length: 14 residues.

This clone was observed a few times. DNA for the CDR3: TGTGCCAGCAGCACGCCTGTAACAGGGGGCACTGAAGCTTTCTTT. Residues: CASSTPVTGGTEAFF. The chain joins TRBV7-2 to TRBJ1-1, with 8 bases that match TRBD1. This CDR3 is 15 amino acids long. Germline V gene data show CDR1 as SGHTA and CDR2 as FQGNSA. J was trimmed by 4 bases and V by 5 bases; bases with no gene match: 9.

The rearrangement uses TRBV7-3 and TRBJ1-2; D might be TRBD1 (5 bases). CDR1 SGHTA and CDR2 FQGTGA come from the germline V gene. The length of the CDR3 is 14 residues. Trimming shortened V by 3 bases and J by 4 bases, and 12 bases separated the two germline ends. The DNA of the CDR3 is TGTGCCAGCAGCTTGGACCAGGGTCTCTATGGCTACACCTTC. Protein product: CASSLDQGLYGYTF.

V and J are TRBV19 and TRBJ1-3; possibly TRBD1 for D (5 bases). The CDR3 has 14 residues. Trimming removed 5 bases from V and 4 bases from J, with 12 bases in between. The germline V gene encodes CDR1 LNHDA and CDR2 SQIVND (reference sequence). The CDR3 here is CASSLRQLGNTIYF. The CDR3 nucleotides are TGTGCCAGTAGTCTTCGACAGCTGGGAAACACCATATATTTT.

The chain joins TRBV27 to TRBJ1-4, with D maybe TRBD1 (6 bases). V lost 6 bases and J 3 bases, leaving 8 bases between the germline ends. CDR1 and CDR2 (germline): MNHEY, SMNVEV (reference sequence). The CDR3 is 13 amino acids. CDR3 DNA sequence: TGTGCCAGCAGGACAGGTGCTAATGAAAAACTGTTTTTT. The encoded protein is CASRTGANEKLFF.

The chain links TRBV6-1 to TRBJ1-1; D is undetermined. The CDR3 length is 15 residues. The germline CDR1 and CDR2 sequences are MNHNS and SASEGT. The V gene lost 0 bases and the J gene lost 3 bases, with 11 bases spanning the gap. The CDR3: CASSEAEGWDTEAFF. The CDR3 DNA reads as TGTGCCAGCAGTGAAGCGGAGGGTTGGGACACTGAAGCTTTCTTT.

The CDR3 region has the DNA TGCAGCGTGGGGGGACCCGCCTACGAGCAGTACTTC. Its protein is CSVGGPAYEQYF. This chain links TRBV29-1 with TRBJ2-7, with D tentatively TRBD2 (6 bases). CDR1 is SQVTM and CDR2 is ANQGSEA in the germline V gene. With 6 bases removed from V and 2 bases from J, the gap between germline ends came to 11 bases. The CDR3 sequence is 12 residues long.

The J gene is TRBJ2-1, the V gene TRBV7-9, with 9 bases matching TRBD2. The CDR3 loop spans 17 amino acids. V lost 1 base to trimming and J lost 8 bases; unmatched junction nucleotides: 12. Germline CDR1 reads SEHNR; CDR2 reads FQNEAQ (reference sequence). CDR3 residues: CASSLGNSGSISYEQFF. The CDR3 bases are TGTGCCAGCAGCTTAGGAAATAGCGGGAGTATAAGCTATGAGCAGTTCTTC.

This chain uses TRBV5-4 with TRBJ2-7; 10 bases fit TRBD2. After removal of 0 bases from V and 3 bases from J, the junction contained 6 bases not matched to a gene. This CDR3 is 16 amino acids long. Germline-derived CDR1 and CDR2 are SGHNT and YYREEE (reference sequence). The CDR3 sequence: CASSLAPGLALYEQYF. CDR3 coding DNA: TGTGCCAGCAGCTTGGCCCCGGGACTAGCGCTCTACGAGCAGTACTTC.

The chain combines TRBV7-2 with TRBJ1-6; 8 nucleotides agree with TRBD1. CDR1 and CDR2 (germline): SGHTA, FQGNSA. The CDR3 extends over 16 amino acids. V trimming: 5 bases; J trimming: 8 bases; junction bases outside the gene matches: 11. CDR3 DNA sequence: TGTGCCAGCAGCCCTTCCCCACAGGGGGTACATTCACCCCTCCACTTT. Amino acid sequence: CASSPSPQGVHSPLHF.

CDR3 nucleotides: TGTGCCAGCAGCCCAGATGTAAGCGGGAGGGCTTACAATGAGCAGTTCTTC. Translated, it gives CASSPDVSGRAYNEQFF. The genes are TRBV7-3 and TRBJ2-1; TRBD2 matches at 10 bases. The germline gives CDR1 SGHTA, CDR2 FQGTGA. V shed 5 bases and J 4 bases; nucleotides not matched to a gene: 11. The CDR3 loop spans 17 amino acids.

The genes are TRBV30 and TRBJ2-5; D call uncertain. Germline CDR1 is GTSNPN and CDR2 is SVGIG (reference sequence). V lost 4 bases, J lost 5 bases, and 14 bases lay in between. There are 13 residues in the CDR3. The chain's CDR3 is CAWNSVLRETQYF. The CDR3 nucleotides read TGTGCCTGGAATTCAGTCTTGAGGGAGACCCAGTACTTC.

This sequence joins TRBV6-6 and TRBJ1-4; TRBD1 might be the D (5 bases). V was clipped by 8 bases and J by 7 bases, with 8 bases between them. CDR1 MNHNY and CDR2 SVGAGI come from the germline V gene (reference sequence). The CDR3 contains 11 residues. The CDR3 nucleotides are TGTGCCAGCCTGGGGGGTGAAAAACTGTTTTTT. This translates into CASLGGEKLFF.

The rearrangement uses TRBV4-1 and TRBJ1-1; tentatively, D is TRBD1 (6 bases). Germline CDR1 is MGHRA and CDR2 is YSYEKL. The CDR3 extends over 13 amino acids. The V gene lost 3 bases and the J gene lost 1 base, with 6 bases spanning the gap. CDR3 region: CASSQGANTEAFF. The DNA for the CDR3 is TGCGCCAGCAGCCAGGGGGCGAACACTGAAGCTTTCTTT.